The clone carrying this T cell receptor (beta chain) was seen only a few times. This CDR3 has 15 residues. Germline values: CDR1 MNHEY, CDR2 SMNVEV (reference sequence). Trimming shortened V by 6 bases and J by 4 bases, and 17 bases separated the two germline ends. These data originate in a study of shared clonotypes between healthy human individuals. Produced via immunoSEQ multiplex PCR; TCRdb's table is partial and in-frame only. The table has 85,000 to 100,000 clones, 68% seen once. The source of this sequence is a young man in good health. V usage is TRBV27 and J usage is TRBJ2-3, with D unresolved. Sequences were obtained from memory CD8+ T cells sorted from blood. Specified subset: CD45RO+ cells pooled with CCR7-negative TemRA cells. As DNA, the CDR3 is TGTGCCAGCAGCTCCTACATCCACTGGCCAGATACGCAGTATTTT. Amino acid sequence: CASSSYIHWPDTQYF.